This entry lists 16 T cell receptor beta chains sequenced from one sample in a study of graft-versus-host responses after intestinal transplantation. Profiling relied on immunoSEQ multiplex PCR, and the TCRdb table lists in-frame clones only, not all of them. The sample records just under 50,000 clones, approximately 84% being singletons. Antigen specificity for these receptors is unknown. The sample was unstimulated CD4+ T cells sorted from spleen or lymph node cells, taken before transplant. Receptors originate from a human donor who was the organ donor for an intestinal transplant.

This clone was observed a single time. V is TRBV5-4 and J is TRBJ2-1; no definite D call. Trimming removed 0 bases from V and 2 bases from J, with 9 bases in between. CDR1 and CDR2 (germline): SGHNT, YYREEE (reference sequence). This CDR3 contains 15 residues. The DNA for the CDR3 is TGTGCCAGCAGCTTGGCCAGACGGGCCTACAATGAGCAGTTCTTC. It yields the protein CASSLARRAYNEQFF.

The chain combines TRBV19 with TRBJ2-2; a weak D match, TRBD2 (6 bases). The CDR3 spans 16 residues. Germline V lookup: CDR1 LNHDA, CDR2 SQIVND (reference sequence). With 1 base removed from V and 6 bases from J, the gap between germline ends came to 15 bases. CDR3 nucleotide sequence: TGTGCCAGTAGTATAGTCGGGGGAGGATCTCCCGGGGAGCTGTTTTTT. Translating gives CASSIVGGGSPGELFF.

V and J are TRBV5-5 and TRBJ2-1, with D unresolved. V shed 3 bases and J shed 0 bases, with 13 bases lying between them. The germline V gene encodes CDR1 SGHKS and CDR2 YYEKEE (reference sequence). The CDR3 extends over 16 amino acids. This chain's CDR3 is CASSYRRASSYNEQFF. CDR3 DNA sequence: TGTGCCAGCAGCTACCGACGGGCGAGCTCCTACAATGAGCAGTTCTTC.

The chain has TRBV4-3 and TRBJ2-7; 8 positions match TRBD1. Per germline, CDR1 LGHNA and CDR2 YSLEER. The CDR3 is 15 amino acids. V shed 0 bases and J 4 bases; nucleotides not matched to a gene: 5. The CDR3 protein is CASSQDGRGQYEQYF. DNA for the CDR3: TGCGCCAGCAGCCAAGATGGCAGGGGGCAGTACGAGCAGTACTTC.

The chain is built from TRBV6-5 and TRBJ2-5, with 8 positions matching TRBD2. V was clipped by 0 bases and J by 5 bases; unmatched bases: 2. CDR3 length: 14 residues. Germline CDR1 MNHEY, CDR2 SVGAGI. CDR3 sequence reads: CASSYSRTSETQYF. The DNA of the CDR3 is TGTGCCAGCAGTTACTCGCGGACTAGCGAGACCCAGTACTTC.

The chain combines TRBV18 with TRBJ1-2; tentative D call: TRBD1 (6 bases). Trimming removed 1 base from V and 3 bases from J, with 15 bases in between. In germline, CDR1 is KGHSH, CDR2 LQKENI. The CDR3 has 16 amino acids. CDR3 in amino acids: CASSPLGDKPHYGYTF. The DNA for the CDR3 is TGTGCCAGCTCACCACTCGGGGACAAGCCCCACTATGGCTACACCTTC.

V gene TRBV7-2 combines with J gene TRBJ2-1, with TRBD2 matching over 11 bases. Trimming removed 1 base from V and 9 bases from J; junction bases left unmatched: 5. The CDR3 consists of 15 residues. CDR1 and CDR2 from the germline V gene are SGHTA and FQGNSA. The CDR3 region is CASSLELAGDGEQFF. The CDR3 nucleotides read TGTGCCAGCAGCTTAGAACTAGCGGGGGACGGTGAGCAGTTCTTC.

This clone was observed a single time. The V call is TRBV4-3, the J call TRBJ1-4; the D gene is possibly TRBD1 (5 bases). Trimming left V 5 bases short and J 4 bases short, with 14 bases between. The V gene's germline CDR1 is LGHNA and CDR2 YSLEER. The CDR3 contains 15 residues. CDR3 sequence reads: CASSSPGLHNEKLFF. Written as DNA, the CDR3 is TGCGCCAGCAGCTCACCGGGACTTCATAATGAAAAACTGTTTTTT.

A remark on this clone: A read error may account for a junction end that differs from germline. Other DNA sequences from this sample encode an identical CDR3 as well. This chain joins TRBV30 and TRBJ2-7; the match to TRBD2 covers 10 bases. Germline V gives CDR1 GTSNPN, CDR2 SVGIG (reference sequence). The length of the CDR3 is 15 residues. The CDR3 DNA follows: TGTGCGTGGAGTAAGGGGCTAGCGGGAGTGGGGGAGCAGTACTTC. Translated: CAWSKGLAGVGEQYF.

CDR3 nucleotide sequence: TGTGCCAGCAGTCAAGGGACAGTTCCCTATAATTCACCCCTCCACTTT. Amino acid sequence: CASSQGTVPYNSPLHF. The chain joins TRBV6-1 to TRBJ1-6, with TRBD1 identical over 7 bases. V was clipped by 5 bases and J by 2 bases; unmatched bases: 6. Germline values: CDR1 MNHNS, CDR2 SASEGT. This CDR3 is built from 16 residues.

The chain carries TRBV6-1 and TRBJ2-1; 13 bases map to TRBD2. The CDR3 extends over 15 amino acids. After removal of 6 bases from V and 6 bases from J, the junction contained 5 bases not matched to a gene. Germline V gives CDR1 MNHNS, CDR2 SASEGT. The CDR3 loop reads CASSPGTSGVNEQFF. CDR3 nucleotide sequence: TGTGCCAGCAGCCCCGGGACTAGCGGGGTCAATGAGCAGTTCTTC.

With regard to this clone: Additional DNA sequences in this sample encode the identical CDR3. The J gene is TRBJ1-1, the V gene TRBV15; D not resolved. The V gene lost 3 bases and the J gene lost 0 bases, with 11 bases spanning the gap. The CDR3 extends over 15 amino acids. Germline CDR1 and CDR2: LNHNV and YYDKDF (reference sequence). In DNA, the CDR3 is TGTGCCACCAGCAGGGATGGGAGGATGAACACTGAAGCTTTCTTT. Encoded protein: CATSRDGRMNTEAFF.

V usage is TRBV25-1 and J usage is TRBJ2-7; D ambiguous. This CDR3 is built from 10 residues. Germline V gene data show CDR1 as MGHDK and CDR2 as SYGVNS. Trimming took 6 bases from V and 3 from J, leaving 3 bases between them. The chain's CDR3 is CASRDYEQYF. The CDR3 coding sequence is TGTGCCAGCAGGGACTACGAGCAGTACTTC.

This clone turned up a few times. DNA for the CDR3: TGTGCCAGCAGTCTGGGGACAGGACGAAACTATGGCTACACCTTC. Translated: CASSLGTGRNYGYTF. This chain links TRBV6-5 with TRBJ1-2, with 8 nucleotides matching TRBD1. Trimming removed 5 bases from V and 2 bases from J; junction bases left unmatched: 7. This CDR3 region has 15 residues. The germline gives CDR1 MNHEY, CDR2 SVGAGI.

The V call is TRBV4-3, the J call TRBJ2-1; 7 bases agree with TRBD1. CDR1 is LGHNA, CDR2 YSLEER, per germline. The V and J ends lost 0 bases and 8 bases, in that order; junction bases with no gene match: 4. The CDR3 consists of 14 residues. Here the CDR3 DNA reads TGCGCCAGCAGCCAAGATATGACAGGGTATGAGCAGTTCTTC. Protein: CASSQDMTGYEQFF.

This clone appeared a few times. The chain recombines TRBV5-1 with TRBJ1-2; 12 nucleotides match TRBD1. There are 14 residues in the CDR3. Germline assignment: CDR1 SGHRS and CDR2 YFSETQ. V shed 5 bases and J 8 bases; nucleotides not matched to a gene: 7. As DNA, the CDR3 is TGCGCCAGCAGGCCCCCGGGACAGGGGGCGGGCTACACCTTC. Translated, it gives CASRPPGQGAGYTF. Combining the CDR3 with reference TRBV5-1 and TRBJ1-2 gives the whole variable domain KAGVTQTPRYLIKTRGQQVTLSCSPISGHRSVSWYQQTPGQGLQFLFEYFSETQRNKGNFPGRFSGRQFSNSRSEMNVSTLELGDSALYLCASRPPGQGAGYTFGSGTRLTVV.